These T cell receptor beta chains were read from a single sample in a study of T cell repertoires in cytomegalovirus infection. A single record per CDR3 protein comes from TCRdb applying MiXCR to the reads. The table records roughly 500,000 distinct CDR3 sequences, 15% to 20% of them present only once. The sample consisted of CD8+ T cells from PBMCs. Receptors originate from a human donor in good health (CMV status not recorded). Some clones in this sample may be carry-over from other donors' samples. Both conserved end residues are part of each CDR3. A D gene is named only where the DNA matches it firmly. Clone sizes are given selectively: once, few, many, or a class where the clone is expanded.

clone_size: few; d_call: NA; j_call: TRBJ2-1; v_call: TRBV5-1; cdr3_aa: CASSLNSPDEQFF; cdr3_nt: TGCGCCAGCAGCTTAAATTCTCCAGACGAGCAGTTCTTC
clone_size: few; d_call: NA; j_call: TRBJ2-5; v_call: TRBV7-9; cdr3_aa: CASSTPRGTQETQYF; cdr3_nt: TGTGCCAGCAGCACTCCCCGGGGGACCCAAGAGACCCAGTACTTC
clone_size: many; d_call: NA; j_call: TRBJ2-7; v_call: TRBV12-3/TRBV12-4; cdr3_aa: CASSQYYEQYF; cdr3_nt: TGTGCCAGCAGTCAGTACTACGAGCAGTACTTC
clone_size: many; d_call: NA; j_call: TRBJ2-5; v_call: TRBV7-6; cdr3_aa: CASSPRGAYQETQYF; cdr3_nt: TGTGCCAGCAGCCCTCGGGGGGCATACCAAGAGACCCAGTACTTC
clone_size: NA; d_call: TRBD1; j_call: TRBJ1-2; v_call: TRBV5-1; cdr3_aa: CANSLDRVVTF; cdr3_nt: TGCGCCAACAGCTTGGACAGGGTTGTCACCTTC
clone_size: few; d_call: NA; j_call: TRBJ1-5; v_call: TRBV27; cdr3_aa: CASSKDWNQPQHF; cdr3_nt: TGTGCCAGCAGCAAAGACTGGAATCAGCCCCAGCATTTT
clone_size: NA; d_call: NA; j_call: TRBJ1-1; v_call: TRBV30; cdr3_aa: CAWSVQTNTEAFF; cdr3_nt: TGTGCCTGGAGTGTACAGACGAACACTGAAGCTTTCTTT
clone_size: NA; d_call: NA; j_call: TRBJ2-5; v_call: TRBV7-8; cdr3_aa: CARSLEATDAGQETPYF; cdr3_nt: TGTGCCAGAAGCTTAGAAGCGACGGACGCCGGACAAGAGACCCCGTACTTC
clone_size: many; d_call: TRBD2; j_call: TRBJ2-1; v_call: TRBV7-9; cdr3_aa: CASSHTSGHYNEQFF; cdr3_nt: TGTGCCAGCAGCCACACTAGCGGCCACTACAATGAGCAGTTCTTC
clone_size: many; d_call: NA; j_call: TRBJ2-7; v_call: TRBV27; cdr3_aa: CASSLFVGDSSYEQYF; cdr3_nt: TGTGCCAGCAGTTTATTCGTGGGAGATAGCTCCTACGAGCAGTACTTC
clone_size: NA; d_call: NA; j_call: TRBJ2-2; v_call: TRBV19; cdr3_aa: CAIRQEGTGELFF; cdr3_nt: TGTGCCATCCGACAAGAGGGTACCGGGGAGCTGTTTTTT
clone_size: many; d_call: NA; j_call: TRBJ2-7; v_call: TRBV7-6; cdr3_aa: CASSSGVSYEQYF; cdr3_nt: TGTGCCAGCAGCTCGGGGGTTAGCTACGAGCAGTACTTC
clone_size: NA; d_call: NA; j_call: TRBJ1-1; v_call: TRBV19; cdr3_aa: CASSKGRVTEAFF; cdr3_nt: TGTGCCAGTAGTAAGGGGAGGGTCACTGAAGCTTTCTTT
clone_size: NA; d_call: TRBD1; j_call: TRBJ2-1; v_call: TRBV5-4; cdr3_aa: CASSLGTGPKRGSYNEQFF; cdr3_nt: TGTGCCAGCAGCTTGGGGACAGGACCAAAACGAGGCTCCTACAATGAGCAGTTCTTC
clone_size: NA; d_call: NA; j_call: TRBJ2-1; v_call: TRBV11-3; cdr3_aa: CASSSYLNNEQFF; cdr3_nt: TGTGCCAGCAGCTCATATTTGAACAATGAGCAGTTCTTC
clone_size: NA; d_call: TRBD2; j_call: TRBJ2-1; v_call: TRBV12-5; cdr3_aa: CASGSPGLAGGYYNEQFF; cdr3_nt: TGTGCTAGTGGTTCTCCGGGACTAGCGGGGGGGTACTACAATGAGCAGTTCTTC
clone_size: many; d_call: NA; j_call: TRBJ2-7; v_call: TRBV6-1; cdr3_aa: CASSDRGGPYEQYF; cdr3_nt: TGTGCCAGCAGTGATAGAGGGGGTCCCTACGAGCAGTACTTC
clone_size: many; d_call: TRBD2; j_call: TRBJ2-1; v_call: TRBV27; cdr3_aa: CASTYSSGTVYNEQFF; cdr3_nt: TGTGCCAGCACCTATTCTAGCGGGACTGTCTACAATGAGCAGTTCTTC
clone_size: many; d_call: NA; j_call: TRBJ1-6; v_call: TRBV6-6; cdr3_aa: CASKLSGEGSSPLHF; cdr3_nt: TGTGCCAGCAAACTGTCGGGGGAGGGTAGTTCACCCCTCCACTTT
clone_size: NA; d_call: NA; j_call: TRBJ2-2; v_call: TRBV4-1; cdr3_aa: CASSRQRTGELFF; cdr3_nt: TGCGCCAGCAGCCGACAGAGGACCGGGGAGCTGTTTTTT
clone_size: many; d_call: TRBD2; j_call: TRBJ2-5; v_call: TRBV2; cdr3_aa: CASSVLAGGPDQETQYF; cdr3_nt: TGTGCCAGCAGTGTACTAGCGGGGGGGCCGGACCAAGAGACCCAGTACTTC
clone_size: few; d_call: NA; j_call: TRBJ2-2; v_call: TRBV19; cdr3_aa: CASSRPEQGNTGELFF; cdr3_nt: TGTGCCAGTAGTAGGCCTGAGCAGGGGAACACCGGGGAGCTGTTTTTT
clone_size: NA; d_call: TRBD2; j_call: TRBJ2-5; v_call: TRBV4-2; cdr3_aa: CASSQDLTSGRLETQYF; cdr3_nt: TGTGCCAGCAGCCAAGATCTTACTAGCGGGAGATTAGAGACCCAGTACTTC
clone_size: NA; d_call: NA; j_call: TRBJ1-1; v_call: TRBV6-6; cdr3_aa: CASSYSKKNTEAFF; cdr3_nt: TGTGCCAGCAGTTACTCGAAAAAGAACACTGAAGCTTTCTTT
clone_size: NA; d_call: NA; j_call: TRBJ1-3; v_call: TRBV6-6; cdr3_aa: CASTDSNSGNTIYF; cdr3_nt: TGTGCCAGCACCGACAGTAACTCTGGAAACACCATATATTTT
clone_size: many; d_call: NA; j_call: TRBJ2-7; v_call: TRBV27; cdr3_aa: CASSFGGRGTYEQYF; cdr3_nt: TGTGCCAGCAGTTTTGGTGGCAGGGGGACTTACGAGCAGTACTTC
clone_size: few; d_call: NA; j_call: TRBJ2-1; v_call: TRBV4-1; cdr3_aa: CASSQPQGFHEQFF; cdr3_nt: TGCGCCAGCAGCCAACCTCAGGGTTTCCATGAGCAGTTCTTC
clone_size: many; d_call: NA; j_call: TRBJ2-1; v_call: TRBV11-2; cdr3_aa: CASSPERSYNEQFF; cdr3_nt: TGTGCCAGCAGCCCCGAGCGGAGCTACAATGAGCAGTTCTTC
clone_size: NA; d_call: NA; j_call: TRBJ2-1; v_call: TRBV11-2; cdr3_aa: CASSPRQSEQFF; cdr3_nt: TGTGCCAGCAGCCCCCGGCAGAGTGAGCAGTTCTTC
clone_size: few; d_call: NA; j_call: TRBJ2-2; v_call: TRBV29-1; cdr3_aa: CSGIRYTGELFF; cdr3_nt: TGCAGCGGAATCAGATACACCGGGGAGCTGTTTTTT
clone_size: NA; d_call: NA; j_call: TRBJ1-2; v_call: TRBV25-1; cdr3_aa: CASSELGVRDGYTF; cdr3_nt: TGTGCCAGCAGTGAATTGGGGGTTCGGGATGGCTACACCTTC
clone_size: NA; d_call: NA; j_call: TRBJ2-1; v_call: TRBV2; cdr3_aa: CASSDPGTPYNEQFF; cdr3_nt: TGTGCCAGCAGTGACCCCGGGACACCGTACAATGAGCAGTTCTTC
clone_size: NA; d_call: NA; j_call: TRBJ1-2; v_call: TRBV10-3; cdr3_aa: CASSEVGDYVYTF; cdr3_nt: TGTGCCAGCAGTGAGGTGGGTGACTATGTCTACACCTTC
clone_size: many; d_call: NA; j_call: TRBJ1-2; v_call: TRBV19; cdr3_aa: CASSIYSGDYGYTF; cdr3_nt: TGTGCCAGTAGTATATATTCTGGGGACTATGGCTACACCTTC
clone_size: NA; d_call: NA; j_call: TRBJ2-7; v_call: TRBV6-5; cdr3_aa: CASSYSQVATYEQYF; cdr3_nt: TGTGCCAGCAGTTACTCACAGGTAGCGACCTACGAGCAGTACTTC
clone_size: few; d_call: NA; j_call: TRBJ2-6; v_call: TRBV7-3; cdr3_aa: CASSQRASSGANVLTF; cdr3_nt: TGTGCCAGCAGCCAAAGAGCATCCTCTGGGGCCAACGTCCTGACTTTC
clone_size: many; d_call: TRBD1; j_call: TRBJ2-7; v_call: TRBV11-2; cdr3_aa: CASSLWDSPYEQYF; cdr3_nt: TGTGCCAGCAGCTTATGGGACAGCCCCTACGAGCAGTACTTC
clone_size: NA; d_call: TRBD2; j_call: TRBJ2-7; v_call: TRBV20-1; cdr3_aa: CSAQGLASSYEQYF; cdr3_nt: TGCAGTGCACAAGGACTAGCGAGCTCCTACGAGCAGTACTTC
clone_size: few; d_call: NA; j_call: TRBJ2-7; v_call: TRBV19; cdr3_aa: CASSIGPSDEQYF; cdr3_nt: TGTGCCAGTAGTATCGGACCTTCCGACGAGCAGTACTTC
clone_size: NA; d_call: NA; j_call: TRBJ1-1; v_call: TRBV6-2/TRBV6-3; cdr3_aa: CATRTANTEAFF; cdr3_nt: TGTGCCACCCGGACAGCCAACACTGAAGCTTTCTTT
clone_size: NA; d_call: NA; j_call: TRBJ2-7; v_call: TRBV27; cdr3_aa: CASSLRSGRRDEQYF; cdr3_nt: TGTGCCAGCAGTTTAAGAAGCGGGCGGCGCGACGAGCAGTACTTC
clone_size: many; d_call: NA; j_call: TRBJ1-2; v_call: TRBV12-5; cdr3_aa: CASGHPSRQAQRGYTF; cdr3_nt: TGTGCTAGTGGCCATCCCAGCCGGCAGGCTCAACGCGGCTACACCTTC
clone_size: few; d_call: TRBD1; j_call: TRBJ1-1; v_call: TRBV29-1; cdr3_aa: CSVELPGQKNTEAFF; cdr3_nt: TGCAGCGTTGAACTTCCGGGACAGAAGAACACTGAAGCTTTCTTT
clone_size: many; d_call: NA; j_call: TRBJ2-7; v_call: TRBV6-1; cdr3_aa: CASGLNHLSYEQYF; cdr3_nt: TGTGCCAGCGGCCTTAACCACCTCTCCTACGAGCAGTACTTC
clone_size: few; d_call: TRBD2; j_call: TRBJ2-3; v_call: TRBV4-1; cdr3_aa: CASSHPQRAGVTDTQYF; cdr3_nt: TGCGCCAGCAGCCACCCGCAGCGAGCGGGAGTAACAGATACGCAGTATTTT
clone_size: many; d_call: NA; j_call: TRBJ2-2; v_call: TRBV12-3/TRBV12-4; cdr3_aa: CASSLASDTGELFF; cdr3_nt: TGTGCCAGCAGTTTAGCGTCGGACACCGGGGAGCTGTTTTTT
clone_size: NA; d_call: NA; j_call: TRBJ2-2; v_call: TRBV10-3; cdr3_aa: CAISDSLTGELFF; cdr3_nt: TGTGCCATCAGTGATTCTCTCACCGGGGAGCTGTTTTTT
clone_size: few; d_call: NA; j_call: TRBJ2-1; v_call: TRBV29-1; cdr3_aa: CSVEDQVSGQYNEQFF; cdr3_nt: TGCAGCGTTGAAGATCAAGTTAGCGGCCAATACAATGAGCAGTTCTTC
clone_size: few; d_call: NA; j_call: TRBJ1-1; v_call: TRBV6-1; cdr3_aa: CASSEYRGLNTEAFF; cdr3_nt: TGTGCCAGCAGTGAATATCGGGGTCTTAACACTGAAGCTTTCTTT